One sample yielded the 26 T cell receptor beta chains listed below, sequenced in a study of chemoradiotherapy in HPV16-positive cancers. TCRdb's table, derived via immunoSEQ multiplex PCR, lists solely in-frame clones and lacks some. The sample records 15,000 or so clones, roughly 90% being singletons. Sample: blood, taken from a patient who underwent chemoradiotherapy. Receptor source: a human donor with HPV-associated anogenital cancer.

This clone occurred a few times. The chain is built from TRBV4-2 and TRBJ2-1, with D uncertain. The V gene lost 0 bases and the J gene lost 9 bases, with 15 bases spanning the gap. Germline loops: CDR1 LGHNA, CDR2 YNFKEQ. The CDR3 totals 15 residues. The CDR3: CASSQEVLYPGEQFF. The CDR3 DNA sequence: TGTGCCAGCAGCCAAGAGGTCCTATACCCTGGTGAGCAGTTCTTC.

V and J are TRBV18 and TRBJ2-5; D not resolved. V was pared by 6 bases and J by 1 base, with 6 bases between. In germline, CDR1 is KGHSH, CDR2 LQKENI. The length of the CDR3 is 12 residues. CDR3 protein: CASSPTQETQYF. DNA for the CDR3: TGTGCCAGCTCGCCGACCCAAGAGACCCAGTACTTC.

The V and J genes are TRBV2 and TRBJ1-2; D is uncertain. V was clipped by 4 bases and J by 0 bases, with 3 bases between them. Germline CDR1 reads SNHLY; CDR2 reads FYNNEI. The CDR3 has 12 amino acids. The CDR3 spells CASSGTNYGYTF. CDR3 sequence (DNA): TGTGCCAGCAGTGGAACTAACTATGGCTACACCTTC.

CDR3 nucleotide sequence: TGTGCCAGCAGTATGGGACTAGCAGGCACAGATACGCAGTATTTT. It encodes CASSMGLAGTDTQYF. The chain links TRBV11-2 to TRBJ2-3; 9 bases align to TRBD2. Trimming removed 6 bases from V and 1 base from J; junction bases left unmatched: 5. The V gene's germline CDR1 is SGHAT and CDR2 FQNNGV. The CDR3 runs to 15 residues.

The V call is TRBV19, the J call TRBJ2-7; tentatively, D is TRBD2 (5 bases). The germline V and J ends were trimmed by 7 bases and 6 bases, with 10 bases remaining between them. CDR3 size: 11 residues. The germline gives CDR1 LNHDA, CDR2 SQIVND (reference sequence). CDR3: CASKLRGEQYF. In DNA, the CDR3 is TGTGCCAGTAAGTTACGGGGCGAGCAGTACTTC.

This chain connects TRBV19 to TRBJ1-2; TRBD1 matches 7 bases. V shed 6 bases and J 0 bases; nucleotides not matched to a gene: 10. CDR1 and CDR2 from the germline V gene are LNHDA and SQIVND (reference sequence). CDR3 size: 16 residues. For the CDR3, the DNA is TGTGCCAGTAGCGAGACAGGGTCTTTTACTAACTATGGCTACACCTTC. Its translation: CASSETGSFTNYGYTF.

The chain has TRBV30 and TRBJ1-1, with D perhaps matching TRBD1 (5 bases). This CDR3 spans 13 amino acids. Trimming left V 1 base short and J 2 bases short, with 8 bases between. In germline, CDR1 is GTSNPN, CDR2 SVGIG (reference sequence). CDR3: CAWSAGQNTEAFF. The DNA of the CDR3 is TGTGCCTGGAGTGCAGGACAAAACACTGAAGCTTTCTTT.

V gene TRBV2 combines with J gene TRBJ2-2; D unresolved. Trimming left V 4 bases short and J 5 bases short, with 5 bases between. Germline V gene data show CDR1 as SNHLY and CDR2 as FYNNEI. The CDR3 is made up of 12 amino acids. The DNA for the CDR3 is TGTGCCAGCAGTGTCGGGACCGGGGAGCTGTTTTTT. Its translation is CASSVGTGELFF.

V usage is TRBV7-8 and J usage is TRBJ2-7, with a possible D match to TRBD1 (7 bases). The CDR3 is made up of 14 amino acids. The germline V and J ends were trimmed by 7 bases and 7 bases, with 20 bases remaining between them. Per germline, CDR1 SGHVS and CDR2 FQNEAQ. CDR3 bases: TGTGCCAGCAAATTAGGAGGGGGCGCGGGGGAGCAGTACTTC. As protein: CASKLGGGAGEQYF.

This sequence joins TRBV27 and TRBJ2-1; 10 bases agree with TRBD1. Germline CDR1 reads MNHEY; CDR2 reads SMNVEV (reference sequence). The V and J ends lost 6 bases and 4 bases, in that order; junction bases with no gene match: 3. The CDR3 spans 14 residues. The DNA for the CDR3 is TGTGCCAGCAGAACGGGACAGGGGTACAATGAGCAGTTCTTC. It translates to CASRTGQGYNEQFF.

The CDR3 DNA sequence: TGTGCCAGCAGCTACATCGAAGGATCTGAAGCTTTCTTT. It encodes CASSYIEGSEAFF. J is TRBJ1-1 and V is TRBV7-8; D is unclear. Trimming cost V 4 bases and J 6 bases, with 12 bases left between them. This CDR3 spans 13 amino acids. Germline lookup yields CDR1 SGHVS and CDR2 FQNEAQ.

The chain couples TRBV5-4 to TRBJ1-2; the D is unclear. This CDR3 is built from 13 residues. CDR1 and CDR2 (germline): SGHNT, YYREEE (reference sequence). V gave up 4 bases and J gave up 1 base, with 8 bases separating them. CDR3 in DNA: TGTGCCAGCAGCGGAAGTCTTAACTATGGCTACACCTTC. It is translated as CASSGSLNYGYTF.

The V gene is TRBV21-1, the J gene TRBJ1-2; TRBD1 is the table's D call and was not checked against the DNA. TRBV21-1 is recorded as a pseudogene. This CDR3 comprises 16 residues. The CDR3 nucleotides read TGTGCCAGCAGCAAAGGTGGTGACAGTGCCCTCTATGGCTACACCTTC. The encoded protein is CASSKGGDSALYGYTF.

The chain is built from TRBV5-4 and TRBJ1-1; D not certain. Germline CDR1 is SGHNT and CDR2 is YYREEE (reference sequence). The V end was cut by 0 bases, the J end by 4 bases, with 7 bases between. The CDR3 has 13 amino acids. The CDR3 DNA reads TGTGCCAGCAGCTTGGACCCAGCCACTGAAGCTTTCTTT. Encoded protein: CASSLDPATEAFF.

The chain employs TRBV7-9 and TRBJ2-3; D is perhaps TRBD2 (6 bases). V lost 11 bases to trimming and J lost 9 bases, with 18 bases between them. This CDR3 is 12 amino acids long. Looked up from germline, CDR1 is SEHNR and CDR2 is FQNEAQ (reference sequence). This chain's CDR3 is CAGEEEKKTQYF. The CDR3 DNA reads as TGTGCCGGGGAGGAGGAAAAGAAGACGCAGTATTTT.

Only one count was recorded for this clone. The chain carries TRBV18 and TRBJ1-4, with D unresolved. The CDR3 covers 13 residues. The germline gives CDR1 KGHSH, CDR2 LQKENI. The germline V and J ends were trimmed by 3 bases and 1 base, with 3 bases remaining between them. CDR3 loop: CASSPRTNEKLFF. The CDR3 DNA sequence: TGTGCCAGCTCACCTAGAACTAATGAAAAACTGTTTTTT.

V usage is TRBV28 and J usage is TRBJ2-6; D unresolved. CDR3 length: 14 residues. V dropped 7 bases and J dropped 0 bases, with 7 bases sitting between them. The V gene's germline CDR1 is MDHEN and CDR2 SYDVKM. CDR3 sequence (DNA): TGTGCCAGCACCACAAGCTCTGGGGCCAACGTCCTGACTTTC. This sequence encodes CASTTSSGANVLTF.

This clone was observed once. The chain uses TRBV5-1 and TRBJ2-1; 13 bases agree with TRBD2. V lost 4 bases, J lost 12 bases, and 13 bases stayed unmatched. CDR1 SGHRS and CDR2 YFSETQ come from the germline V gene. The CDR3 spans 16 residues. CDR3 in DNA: TGCGCCAGCAGCCAAAGAACTAGCGGGGGGGCGTTTGGGCAGTTCTTC. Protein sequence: CASSQRTSGGAFGQFF.

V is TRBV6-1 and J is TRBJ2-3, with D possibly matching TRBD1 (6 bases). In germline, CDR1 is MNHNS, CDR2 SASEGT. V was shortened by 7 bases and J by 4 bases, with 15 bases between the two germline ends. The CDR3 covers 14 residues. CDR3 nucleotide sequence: TGTGCCAGCACGACCAAACAGGGTCCAGATACGCAGTATTTT. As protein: CASTTKQGPDTQYF.

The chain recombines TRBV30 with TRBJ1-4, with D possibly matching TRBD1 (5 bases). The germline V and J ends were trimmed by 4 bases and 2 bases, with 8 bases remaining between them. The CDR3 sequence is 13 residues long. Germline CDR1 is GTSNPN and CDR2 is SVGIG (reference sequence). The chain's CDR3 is CAWTWGTNEKLFF. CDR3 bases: TGTGCCTGGACGTGGGGGACTAATGAAAAACTGTTTTTT.

The CDR3 reads CASSEKAKAFF. The CDR3 DNA sequence: TGTGCCAGCAGTGAAAAGGCGAAAGCTTTCTTT. The rearrangement uses TRBV6-1 and TRBJ1-1; D gene uncertain. Trimming pared 2 bases from V and 9 bases from J, leaving 7 bases between. There are 11 residues in the CDR3. Germline CDR1 and CDR2: MNHNS and SASEGT.

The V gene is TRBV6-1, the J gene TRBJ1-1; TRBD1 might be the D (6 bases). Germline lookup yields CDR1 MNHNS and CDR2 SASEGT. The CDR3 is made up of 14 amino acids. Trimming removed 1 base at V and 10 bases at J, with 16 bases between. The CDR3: CASSEVGGPSGAFF. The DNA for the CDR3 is TGTGCCAGCAGTGAAGTAGGGGGGCCTTCAGGAGCTTTCTTT.

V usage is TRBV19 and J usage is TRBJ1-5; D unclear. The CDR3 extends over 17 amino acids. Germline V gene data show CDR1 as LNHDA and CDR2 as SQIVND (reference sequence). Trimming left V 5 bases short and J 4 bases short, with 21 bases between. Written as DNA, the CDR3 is TGTGCCAGTAGTGTATGGAGTTTCGGGAGGATAAATCAGCCCCAGCATTTT. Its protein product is CASSVWSFGRINQPQHF.

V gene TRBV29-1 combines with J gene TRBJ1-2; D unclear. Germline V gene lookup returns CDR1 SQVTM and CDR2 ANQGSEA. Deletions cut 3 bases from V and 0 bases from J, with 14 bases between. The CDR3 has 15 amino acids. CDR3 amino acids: CSVDGYRTANYGYTF. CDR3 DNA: TGCAGCGTTGACGGCTACAGAACCGCTAACTATGGCTACACCTTC. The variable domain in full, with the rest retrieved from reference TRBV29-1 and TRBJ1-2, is SAVISQKPSRDICQRGTSLTIQCQVDSQVTMMFWYRQQPGQSLTLIATANQGSEATYESGFVIDKFPISRPNLTFSTLTVSNMSPEDSSIYLCSVDGYRTANYGYTFGSGTRLTVV.

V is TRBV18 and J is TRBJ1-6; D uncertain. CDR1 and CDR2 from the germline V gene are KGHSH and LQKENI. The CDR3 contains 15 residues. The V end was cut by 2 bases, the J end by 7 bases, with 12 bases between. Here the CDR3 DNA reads TGTGCCAGCTCACCAAATGCCCCGGGGAATTCACCCCTCCACTTT. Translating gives CASSPNAPGNSPLHF.

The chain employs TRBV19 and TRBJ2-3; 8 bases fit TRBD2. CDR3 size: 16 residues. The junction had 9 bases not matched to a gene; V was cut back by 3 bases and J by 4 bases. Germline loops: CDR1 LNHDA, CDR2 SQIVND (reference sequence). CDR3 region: CASSIGSGDYADTQYF. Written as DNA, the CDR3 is TGTGCCAGTAGTATCGGTAGCGGGGACTATGCAGATACGCAGTATTTT.